Listed below are T cell receptor beta chains from one sample, sequenced in a study of cytomegalovirus exposure and HLA in healthy donors. TCRdb's copy holds only in-frame clones and misses some; the assay was immunoSEQ multiplex PCR. The sample holds around 140,000 clones; around 79% are singletons and the top ten take about 3.7%. Sample: PBMCs. The receptors shown here come from a male donor in good health and CMV-seronegative. The CDR3 runs from the conserved cysteine through the conserved F or W. D genes are given only for firm matches. Expanded clones are given a class, and other clones once, few, many or no size at all.

D gene,V gene,J gene,clone size,CDR3 length,CDR3 DNA,CDR3 protein
TRBD2,TRBV7-3,TRBJ2-3,.,17,TGTGCCAGCAGCTTAACGGCTAGCGGGGGGTTTTCAGATACGCAGTATTTT,CASSLTASGGFSDTQYF
.,TRBV5-1,TRBJ1-3,.,16,TGCGCCAGCAGCTTTCGGCCAGGGGCTTCTGGAAACACCATATATTTT,CASSFRPGASGNTIYF
.,TRBV30,TRBJ1-5,.,13,TGTGCCTGTGGCCAGGGGTTTGATCAGCCCCAGCATTTT,CACGQGFDQPQHF
.,TRBV9,TRBJ1-3,few,15,TGTGCCAGCAGCCTAGGGGCCAACTCTGGAAACACCATATATTTT,CASSLGANSGNTIYF
TRBD2,TRBV7-3,TRBJ2-1,.,16,TGTGCCAGCAGCTTACGGTTGGTCGGGGGGGCACAAGAGCAGTTCTTC,CASSLRLVGGAQEQFF
TRBD1,TRBV19,TRBJ1-1,.,16,TGTGCCAGTAGCCCGGGACAGGGAGGTCGGAACACTGAAGCTTTCTTT,CASSPGQGGRNTEAFF
.,TRBV5-1,TRBJ1-5,few,13,TGCGCCAGCAGCCTTTATAGCAATCAGCCCCAGCATTTT,CASSLYSNQPQHF
.,TRBV10-3,TRBJ1-6,few,13,TGTGCCATCAGGGACAGTGCCGTTAGGGCCCTCCACTTT,CAIRDSAVRALHF
.,TRBV18,TRBJ1-5,.,14,TGTGCCAGCTCACCAGGACAAGCAGCCCAGCCCCAGCATTTT,CASSPGQAAQPQHF
TRBD2,TRBV2,TRBJ2-7,.,15,TGTGCCAGCAGTGAAGTTTGGCGGGGGACCTCCGAGCAGTACTTC,CASSEVWRGTSEQYF
TRBD2,TRBV7-6,TRBJ2-1,.,16,TGTGCCAGCAGCTTAGTGAGTAGCGGGAGCCGCAATGAGCAGTTCTTC,CASSLVSSGSRNEQFF
TRBD1,TRBV27,TRBJ1-5,.,16,TGTGCCAGCAGTTTGGAAACAGGGGACGGCAATCAGCCCCAGCATTTT,CASSLETGDGNQPQHF
TRBD1,TRBV7-6,TRBJ1-2,.,15,TGTGCCAGCAGCCCTCGACAGGGGGAAGGGTGGGGCTACACCTTC,CASSPRQGEGWGYTF
.,TRBV19,TRBJ2-1,.,14,TGTGCCAGTAGTATAGGGGGGCTTGCGTGGGGATGGTTCTTC,CASSIGGLAWGWFF
TRBD1,TRBV5-6,TRBJ2-7,.,16,TGTGCCAGCAGCTCCTTTACAGGGGATATCGTCTACGAGCAGTACTTC,CASSSFTGDIVYEQYF
.,TRBV7-8,TRBJ1-2,.,14,TGTGCCAGCAGCTTAGCGCCGCCAAGCAATGGCTACACCTTC,CASSLAPPSNGYTF
TRBD1,TRBV7-9,TRBJ2-5,.,16,TGTGCCACCGGGGACAGGGTGTCCCCCCTAGAAGAGACCCAGTACTTC,CATGDRVSPLEETQYF
.,TRBV14,TRBJ1-4,.,14,TGTGCCAGCAGCCATGGGAGGATAAATGAAAAACTGTTTTTT,CASSHGRINEKLFF
TRBD2,TRBV7-3,TRBJ2-2,few,17,TGTGCCAGCAGCCCCTACGGCCTAGCGGGGGGGGTCGGGGAGCTGTTTTTT,CASSPYGLAGGVGELFF
.,TRBV4-2,TRBJ2-7,.,15,TGTGCCAGCAGCCAAGAAGGCAGAGGATCCTACGAGCAGTACTTC,CASSQEGRGSYEQYF